Following are 30 T cell receptor beta chains from one sample sequenced in a study of T cell repertoires in cytomegalovirus infection. The antigens for these receptors are not known. TCRdb called the reads again in MiXCR, with one record for every CDR3 protein. The table has 650,000 to 900,000 distinct CDR3 sequences, 25% to 30% seen once. The sequences come from cultured CD8+ T cells from PBMCs, collected from culture after CMV antigen stimulation. The receptors stem from a human donor in good health (CMV status not recorded). Some clones in this sample may be carry-over from other donors' samples.

This clonotype was observed a few times. This chain connects TRBV4-1 to TRBJ2-7; possible D gene TRBD1, 5 bases. Trimming shortened V by 3 bases and J by 6 bases, and 21 bases separated the two germline ends. Germline loops: CDR1 MGHRA, CDR2 YSYEKL. CDR3 length: 16 residues. CDR3 loop: CASSHSQDTLSGEQYF. In DNA form, the CDR3 reads TGCGCCAGCAGCCATTCCCAGGACACCCTCTCCGGCGAGCAGTACTTC.

This clonotype was counted only a few times. This sequence joins TRBV4-1 and TRBJ2-1; D gene ambiguous. CDR3 length: 13 residues. Between the trimmed V and J ends, which lost 7 bases and 9 bases, there was a span of 16 bases. Per germline, CDR1 MGHRA and CDR2 YSYEKL. The CDR3 DNA is TGCGCCAGCAACATTAATCTATGGAGTGAGCAGTTCTTC. As protein: CASNINLWSEQFF.

Only a few counts were recorded for this clonotype. This chain links TRBV6-5 with TRBJ1-2; D call uncertain. This CDR3 region has 14 residues. Trimming left V 2 bases short and J 4 bases short, with 11 bases between. CDR1 and CDR2 (germline): MNHEY, SVGAGI. The CDR3 sequence is CASSYGRVGYGYTF. Written as DNA, the CDR3 is TGTGCCAGCAGTTACGGTCGGGTTGGCTATGGCTACACCTTC.

Remarks on this clonotype: Being one base from a much bigger clone, this may be a read error. The chain uses TRBV6-1 and TRBJ2-5; possible D gene TRBD2, 5 bases. The CDR3 loop spans 13 amino acids. Germline lookup yields CDR1 MNHNS and CDR2 SASEGT. This CDR3 reads CANSEGRGWAQYF. The CDR3 DNA sequence: TGTGCCAACAGTGAAGGACGGGGTTGGGCCCAGTACTTC.

The chain joins TRBV7-9 to TRBJ2-7, with D possibly called TRBD1 or TRBD2 (5 bases each). Trimming shortened V by 3 bases and J by 4 bases, and 16 bases separated the two germline ends. The germline V gene has CDR1 SEHNR and CDR2 FQNEAQ (reference sequence). This CDR3 has 15 residues. The CDR3 here is CASSFGGLGSYEQYF. The CDR3 DNA reads TGTGCCAGCAGCTTTGGGGGTCTTGGGTCTTACGAGCAGTACTTC.

V usage is TRBV19 and J usage is TRBJ1-5; tentative D call: TRBD1 (5 bases). Germline CDR1 reads LNHDA; CDR2 reads SQIVND (reference sequence). Trimming took 0 bases from V and 7 from J, leaving 22 bases between them. This CDR3 has 18 amino acids. The DNA of the CDR3 is TGTGCCAGTAGTATAGATGGGACGCGCCAGGGACGACCCCAGCCCCAGCATTTT. It translates to CASSIDGTRQGRPQPQHF.

This clonotype showed up just a few times. V is TRBV7-9 and J is TRBJ2-3; the D call may be TRBD1 or TRBD2 (5 bases each). CDR1 is SEHNR, CDR2 FQNEAQ, per germline (reference sequence). This CDR3 has 18 amino acids. Deletions cut 5 bases from V and 2 bases from J, with 23 bases between. CDR3 sequence: CASSPRGLLGEFTDTQYF. The CDR3 bases are TGTGCCAGCAGCCCGAGGGGATTATTGGGGGAGTTCACAGATACGCAGTATTTT.

This chain uses TRBV7-2 with TRBJ1-2; perhaps TRBD1 as D (6 bases). Looked up from germline, CDR1 is SGHTA and CDR2 is FQGNSA. Trimming cost V 5 bases and J 1 base, with 20 bases left between them. The CDR3 has 17 amino acids. The CDR3 sequence is CASSPHPLQGHNYGYTF. In DNA, the CDR3 is TGTGCCAGCAGCCCGCATCCTTTACAGGGCCATAACTATGGCTACACCTTC.

The chain recombines TRBV4-1 with TRBJ2-7; maybe TRBD1 (6 bases). The CDR3 extends over 15 amino acids. V shed 1 base and J shed 1 base, with 11 bases lying between them. The germline V gene has CDR1 MGHRA and CDR2 YSYEKL. The CDR3 DNA reads as TGCGCCAGCAGCCAAGTAGCACAGGGATCCTACGAGCAGTACGTC. Its protein is CASSQVAQGSYEQYV.

The chain carries TRBV12-3 or TRBV12-4 and TRBJ2-1; no clear D gene. The CDR3 length is 15 residues. The V end was cut by 3 bases, the J end by 8 bases, with 17 bases between. The CDR3 DNA follows: TGTGCCAGCAGTTTTGTAGCCCTCACAAGGGATGAGCAGTTCTTC. Protein: CASSFVALTRDEQFF.

This clonotype was seen a handful of times. The chain has TRBV15 and TRBJ1-2, with D perhaps matching TRBD1 (6 bases). V shed 3 bases and J shed 5 bases, with 13 bases lying between them. Germline-derived CDR1 and CDR2 are LNHNV and YYDKDF (reference sequence). The CDR3 is made up of 14 amino acids. The CDR3 bases are TGTGCCACCAGCAGGGGCCGGACAGAATATGGCTACACCTTC. Residues: CATSRGRTEYGYTF.

The V call is TRBV5-6, the J call TRBJ1-2; D perhaps matches TRBD1 (6 bases). In germline, CDR1 is SGHDT, CDR2 YYEEEE. The CDR3 runs to 13 residues. V was trimmed by 5 bases and J by 6 bases, leaving 14 bases between them. CDR3 in amino acids: CASRSDRRDGYTF. The DNA for the CDR3 is TGTGCCAGCAGATCAGACAGGCGGGATGGCTACACCTTC.

The chain links TRBV29-1 to TRBJ2-7; D remains ambiguous. The length of the CDR3 is 14 residues. Germline V gene sequence: CDR1 SQVTM, CDR2 ANQGSEA. The germline V and J ends were trimmed by 7 bases and 0 bases, with 16 bases remaining between them. This CDR3 reads CSGPEVKSSYEQYV. The CDR3 coding sequence is TGCAGCGGGCCCGAAGTTAAAAGCTCCTACGAGCAGTACGTC.

V gene TRBV19 combines with J gene TRBJ2-3, with 9 bases matching TRBD2. Germline CDR1 and CDR2: LNHDA and SQIVND (reference sequence). CDR3 length: 15 residues. The ends lost 0 bases at V and 6 bases at J; junction bases unmatched: 4. The CDR3 spells CASSIERGGRDTQYF. In nucleotides, the CDR3 is TGTGCCAGTAGTATAGAGCGGGGGGGCCGGGATACGCAGTATTTT.

This clonotype was seen only a few times. Mismatch with germline at one junction end may stem from a read error. This rearrangement joins TRBV7-6 to TRBJ2-3, with 8 bases lining up with TRBD1. Germline CDR1 is SGHVS and CDR2 is FNYEAQ. This CDR3 contains 16 residues. This CDR3 is CASSPGQGGLTDTQYF. The DNA for the CDR3 is TGTGCTAGCAGCCCCGGACAGGGAGGACTCACAGATACGCAGTATTTT.

The chain couples TRBV28 to TRBJ2-7; D is undetermined. The ends were cut back, 3 bases at V and 9 bases at J, with 15 bases in the middle. The CDR3 runs to 13 residues. In germline, CDR1 is MDHEN, CDR2 SYDVKM. The CDR3 here is CASSFSSGRLQYV. The CDR3 region has the DNA TGTGCCAGCAGTTTTTCTTCAGGCCGCCTGCAGTACGTC.

This clonotype was recorded a few times. The chain carries TRBV4-1 and TRBJ1-1, with TRBD1 as a possible D gene (6 bases). Between the trimmed V and J ends, which lost 2 bases and 3 bases, there was a span of 16 bases. The length of the CDR3 is 16 residues. CDR1 is MGHRA, CDR2 YSYEKL, per germline. The CDR3 DNA reads TGCGCCAGCAGCCAAAAGTTGGGGGCGCGGGACACTGAAGCTTTCTTT. Translated, it gives CASSQKLGARDTEAFF.

The V gene is TRBV4-1, the J gene TRBJ2-2, with TRBD1 matching 9 bases. V lost 1 base and J lost 6; bases outside the gene matches: 3. The CDR3 has 15 amino acids. CDR1 is MGHRA and CDR2 is YSYEKL in the germline V gene. The CDR3 here is CASSQGTGVAGELFF. The CDR3 coding sequence is TGCGCCAGCAGCCAAGGGACAGGGGTGGCCGGGGAGCTGTTTTTT.

This clonotype has only a few counts. V and J are TRBV6-1 and TRBJ1-2, with D unclear. The germline V gene encodes CDR1 MNHNS and CDR2 SASEGT. V gave up 6 bases and J gave up 4 bases, with 18 bases separating them. The CDR3 contains 15 residues. In DNA form, the CDR3 reads TGTGCCAGCAGCCCCGGGATGGCCTCCTCCTATGGCTACACCTTC. Translated, it gives CASSPGMASSYGYTF.

This chain uses TRBV6-1 with TRBJ1-2; 8 nucleotides agree with TRBD1. CDR1 MNHNS and CDR2 SASEGT come from the germline V gene. This CDR3 is built from 13 residues. The junction had 9 bases not matched to a gene; V was cut back by 11 bases and J by 4 bases. The DNA of the CDR3 is TGTGCCGACCGGGCAGGGGGCAGCTATGGCTACACCTTC. This codes for CADRAGGSYGYTF.

The chain is built from TRBV6-6 and TRBJ1-6; D not resolved. The V gene's germline CDR1 is MNHNY and CDR2 SVGAGI (reference sequence). CDR3 size: 13 residues. V lost 10 bases and J 7 bases, leaving 14 bases between the germline ends. As DNA, the CDR3 is TGTGCCACCTCTCCGAGTGGAAATTCACCCCTCCACTTT. Its protein is CATSPSGNSPLHF.

This clonotype occurred a few times. In nucleotides, the CDR3 is TGTGCCAGCAGCTTAGCCCGATCTAGGGAGCAGTACGTC. This encodes CASSLARSREQYV. The chain recombines TRBV7-2 with TRBJ2-7; D not certain. The CDR3 has 13 residues. Trimming took 0 bases from V and 7 from J, leaving 10 bases between them. Per germline, CDR1 SGHTA and CDR2 FQGNSA.

This chain uses TRBV28 with TRBJ1-1, with 11 bases identical to TRBD1. This CDR3 comprises 14 residues. Per germline, CDR1 MDHEN and CDR2 SYDVKM. Trimming cost V 3 bases and J 7 bases; bases outside gene matches: 4. Written as DNA, the CDR3 is TGTGCCAGCAGTTTCGGGACAGGGGGGGTTGAAGCTTTCTTT. It translates to CASSFGTGGVEAFF.

This clonotype was counted between two and nine times. The rearrangement joins TRBV27 to TRBJ2-7; D may be TRBD2 (6 bases). The CDR3 length is 14 residues. V dropped 1 base and J dropped 3 bases, with 10 bases sitting between them. Per the germline V gene, CDR1 is MNHEY and CDR2 is SMNVEV (reference sequence). CDR3: CASSLLGGIYEQYF. CDR3 nucleotide sequence: TGTGCCAGCAGTTTATTGGGGGGAATCTACGAGCAGTACTTC.

This clonotype has a count of ten or more. The rearrangement uses TRBV7-6 and TRBJ1-4; no definite D call. This CDR3 contains 17 residues. Germline assignment: CDR1 SGHVS and CDR2 FNYEAQ. Trimming took 2 bases from V and 7 from J, leaving 20 bases between them. In nucleotides, the CDR3 is TGTGCCAGCAGCTTAAGACGGGCATCTGCAGTAGTTGAAAAACTGTTTTTT. The encoded protein is CASSLRRASAVVEKLFF.

This clonotype was recorded at least ten times. V and J are TRBV7-2 and TRBJ1-5; D unclear. Trimming shortened V by 2 bases and J by 5 bases, and 4 bases separated the two germline ends. Germline CDR1 reads SGHTA; CDR2 reads FQGNSA. This CDR3 has 12 residues. CDR3 nucleotide sequence: TGTGCCAGCAGCTTACCCTATCAGCCCCAGCATTTT. Residues: CASSLPYQPQHF.

This clonotype was detected only a few times. This chain links TRBV19 with TRBJ2-1, with TRBD1 identical over 8 bases. In germline, CDR1 is LNHDA, CDR2 SQIVND (reference sequence). The CDR3 is 16 residues long. The ends lost 3 bases at V and 7 bases at J; junction bases unmatched: 11. CDR3 amino acids: CASSISNRGTTNEQFF. The CDR3 bases are TGTGCCAGTAGTATTAGTAACAGGGGGACGACAAATGAGCAGTTCTTC.

The rearrangement joins TRBV4-2 to TRBJ2-2; a possible D gene is TRBD1 (5 bases). Deletions cut 0 bases from V and 3 bases from J, with 8 bases between. The CDR3 length is 15 residues. Germline-derived CDR1 and CDR2 are LGHNA and YNFKEQ. CDR3: CASSQEAGHTGELFF. CDR3 DNA: TGTGCCAGCAGCCAAGAAGCAGGGCACACCGGGGAGCTGTTTTTT.

This clonotype appeared many times. The chain links TRBV7-6 to TRBJ1-1; no definite D call. Germline loops: CDR1 SGHVS, CDR2 FNYEAQ. The CDR3 totals 16 residues. V lost 1 base and J 0 bases, leaving 12 bases between the germline ends. The CDR3 bases are TGTGCCAGCAGCTTAGTAACTTCGCAGCTGAACACTGAAGCTTTCTTT. This gives the protein CASSLVTSQLNTEAFF.

This clonotype was counted only a few times. The chain uses TRBV12-3 or TRBV12-4 and TRBJ1-1; possible D gene TRBD1, 6 bases. V was pared by 6 bases and J by 0 bases, with 11 bases between. The CDR3 length is 14 residues. The CDR3: CASSKTGLNTEAFF. The CDR3 region has the DNA TGTGCCAGCAGCAAAACAGGGTTGAACACTGAAGCTTTCTTT.